These 21 T cell receptor beta chains share one sample of origin, sequenced in a study of T cell responses to AZD1222 COVID-19 vaccine. Sequenced by immunoSEQ multiplex PCR; TCRdb stores in-frame clones only, minus some. This repertoire shows around 110,000 clones, approximately 83% found once; its top ten account for 3.5% to 5%. Material: peripheral blood, obtained on day 0 of MenACWY control vaccination. These receptors originate from an adult in good health.

This clone appeared a few times. This chain connects TRBV28 to TRBJ1-2; 11 bases line up with TRBD1. There are 17 residues in the CDR3. CDR1 is MDHEN, CDR2 SYDVKM, per germline. Trimming took 5 bases from V and 5 from J; bases not matched to a gene: 13. The DNA of the CDR3 is TGTGCCAGCAGTAACTCGGACAGGGGGCTTCAGGGTTATGGCTACACCTTC. Encoded protein: CASSNSDRGLQGYGYTF.

The rearrangement links TRBV6-2 or TRBV6-3 to TRBJ2-7; no definite D call. The CDR3 covers 14 residues. Trimming removed 6 bases at V and 2 bases at J, with 14 bases between. The V gene's germline CDR1 is MNHEY and CDR2 SVGEGT. CDR3 DNA sequence: TGTGCCAGCAGCCTACCGGTTAGTACCTACGAGCAGTACTTC. It codes for CASSLPVSTYEQYF.

This rearrangement joins TRBV28 to TRBJ1-6; D possibly corresponds to TRBD1 (6 bases). V lost 3 bases to trimming and J lost 6 bases, with 9 bases between them. Germline-derived CDR1 and CDR2 are MDHEN and SYDVKM. This CDR3 comprises 14 residues. CDR3 nucleotide sequence: TGTGCCAGCAGTTTTGAGGGGGGTAATTCACCCCTCCACTTT. It yields the protein CASSFEGGNSPLHF. Full variable domain (outside the CDR3, taken from reference TRBV28 and TRBJ1-6): DVKVTQSSRYLVKRTGEKVFLECVQDMDHENMFWYRQDPGLGLRLIYFSYDVKMKEKGDIPEGYSVSREKKERFSLILESASTNQTSMYLCASSFEGGNSPLHFGNGTRLTVT.

The V gene is TRBV2, the J gene TRBJ1-5; D is unresolved. Per the germline V gene, CDR1 is SNHLY and CDR2 is FYNNEI. The V and J ends lost 6 bases and 9 bases respectively, with 15 bases between them. This CDR3 has 13 amino acids. In DNA, the CDR3 is TGTGCCAGCAGGGGCTCTGGAGGACGGCCCCAGCATTTT. Translating it yields CASRGSGGRPQHF.

There are a few counts of this clone. The chain uses TRBV27 and TRBJ1-5, with D tentatively TRBD1 (5 bases). Per the germline V gene, CDR1 is MNHEY and CDR2 is SMNVEV (reference sequence). Trimming took off 5 bases at V and 0 bases at J, with 11 bases between the two ends. The CDR3 spans 15 residues. CDR3 sequence (DNA): TGTGCCAGCAGTCTCCAGGGTGTTAGCAATCAGCCCCAGCATTTT. This translates into CASSLQGVSNQPQHF.

This chain connects TRBV4-1 to TRBJ2-5; 8 nucleotides match TRBD1. CDR3 length: 18 amino acids. Per germline, CDR1 MGHRA and CDR2 YSYEKL. With V trimmed by 3 bases and J by 4 bases, 16 bases remained unmatched. The CDR3 DNA follows: TGCGCCAGCAGCCAGAGGACAGGGCGCTTTTCCCAGGGAGAGACCCAGTACTTC. It codes for CASSQRTGRFSQGETQYF.

This clone was counted between two and nine times. In DNA, the CDR3 is TGTGCCAGCAGCCCGACAGGGTCCGGGGAGCTGTTTTTT. Translated: CASSPTGSGELFF. This chain connects TRBV6-2 or TRBV6-3 to TRBJ2-2; 7 bases are shared with TRBD1. The V segment lost 6 bases and the J segment 6 bases; nucleotides outside the gene matches: 4. Germline lookup yields CDR1 MNHEY and CDR2 SVGEGT. This CDR3 contains 13 residues.

V usage is TRBV18 and J usage is TRBJ1-1; D might be TRBD1 (6 bases). The germline V gene has CDR1 KGHSH and CDR2 LQKENI. This CDR3 region has 16 residues. V was clipped by 6 bases and J by 2 bases, with 19 bases between them. The CDR3 bases are TGTGCCAGCTCGCTCGATTGGGGGCGGTCCAACACTGAAGCTTTCTTT. Its translation: CASSLDWGRSNTEAFF.

This chain joins TRBV28 and TRBJ1-5; D is uncertain. Per germline, CDR1 MDHEN and CDR2 SYDVKM. The CDR3 runs to 14 residues. The CDR3 coding sequence is TGTGTCGCTACAGCTCCAGCCTCCAATCAGCCCCAGCATTTT. Its protein is CVATAPASNQPQHF.

The J gene is TRBJ1-5, the V gene TRBV5-1; D gene uncertain. The CDR3 is made up of 14 amino acids. V lost 1 base and J lost 6, with 11 bases in between. CDR1 and CDR2 from the germline V gene are SGHRS and YFSETQ. The CDR3: CASSLWGSSQPQHF. The CDR3 nucleotides read TGCGCCAGCAGCTTGTGGGGTTCTAGTCAGCCCCAGCATTTT.

The CDR3 spells CASSGQANTEAFF. Here the CDR3 DNA reads TGTGCCAGCTCAGGGCAGGCAAACACTGAAGCTTTCTTT. J is TRBJ1-1 and V is TRBV18; D ambiguous. This CDR3 spans 13 amino acids. Germline V gives CDR1 KGHSH, CDR2 LQKENI. Trimming took 5 bases from V and 2 from J, leaving 9 bases between them.

Concerning this clone itself: The same CDR3 is also encoded by other DNA sequences in this sample. The chain carries TRBV11-3 and TRBJ2-7, with 8 bases fitting TRBD1. The CDR3 has 13 amino acids. After removal of 5 bases from V and 3 bases from J, the junction contained 3 bases not matched to a gene. Per germline, CDR1 SGHNT and CDR2 YENEEA. CDR3 coding DNA: TGTGCCAGCAGCCTGGACAGGGACTACGAGCAGTACTTC. Translation: CASSLDRDYEQYF.

The V gene is TRBV5-4, the J gene TRBJ1-5, with 7 positions matching TRBD1. The CDR3 is 13 residues long. The J segment lost 4 bases and the V segment lost 5 bases, leaving 3 bases of the junction unmatched. Germline V gives CDR1 SGHNT, CDR2 YYREEE (reference sequence). In DNA, the CDR3 is TGTGCCAGCAGTCTGGGACAGAATCAGCCCCAGCATTTT. This gives the protein CASSLGQNQPQHF.

The chain has TRBV28 and TRBJ2-1; D unresolved. Germline V gene sequence: CDR1 MDHEN, CDR2 SYDVKM. The V end lost 5 bases, the J end lost 5 bases, and 7 bases lay between the germline ends. This CDR3 comprises 12 residues. The CDR3, as DNA: TGTGCCAGCAGTATTACCCACAATGAGCAGTTCTTC. Amino acids: CASSITHNEQFF.

V and J are TRBV7-2 and TRBJ1-1, with 11 bases lining up with TRBD1. Trimming at V came to 1 base and at J to 6 bases, leaving 10 bases not matched to a gene. In germline, CDR1 is SGHTA, CDR2 FQGNSA. This CDR3 has 17 amino acids. The CDR3 region has the DNA TGTGCCAGCAGCTTAGTTTGGTCAGGGACAGGGGGATCTGAAGCTTTCTTT. Encoded protein: CASSLVWSGTGGSEAFF.

This clone was picked up a small number of times. The rearrangement joins TRBV11-2 to TRBJ1-1, with 10 bases identical to TRBD1. V shed 4 bases and J 4 bases; nucleotides not matched to a gene: 9. Germline V CDR1 and CDR2: SGHAT, FQNNGV. The CDR3 runs 16 residues. The CDR3 loop is CASSSRDRGWSTEAFF. In DNA, the CDR3 is TGTGCCAGCAGCTCGAGGGACAGGGGATGGAGCACTGAAGCTTTCTTT. Full variable domain (missing parts from reference TRBV11-2 and TRBJ1-1): EAGVAQSPRYKIIEKRQSVAFWCNPISGHATLYWYQQILGQGPKLLIQFQNNGVVDDSQLPKDRFSAERLKGVDSTLKIQPAKLEDSAVYLCASSSRDRGWSTEAFFGQGTRLTVV.

This clone was detected only once. The chain employs TRBV12-3 or TRBV12-4 and TRBJ2-3; no reliable D call. V dropped 5 bases and J dropped 5 bases, with 8 bases sitting between them. The CDR3 is made up of 12 amino acids. CDR3 nucleotide sequence: TGTGCCAGCAGTCCTCGACGAGATACGCAGTATTTT. Protein sequence: CASSPRRDTQYF.

The CDR3 spells CASGAANEKLFF. The CDR3, as DNA: TGTGCCAGTGGGGCGGCTAATGAAAAACTGTTTTTT. This sequence joins TRBV19 and TRBJ1-4; D may be TRBD1 (5 bases). CDR3 size: 12 residues. CDR1 LNHDA and CDR2 SQIVND come from the germline V gene (reference sequence). V lost 8 bases, J lost 3 bases, and 7 bases lay in between.

The chain carries TRBV19 and TRBJ2-5; the D gene is possibly TRBD1 (6 bases). This CDR3 contains 13 residues. The ends were cut back, 5 bases at V and 0 bases at J, with 7 bases in the middle. The germline gives CDR1 LNHDA, CDR2 SQIVND (reference sequence). This CDR3 is CASSGTHQETQYF. The DNA of the CDR3 is TGTGCCAGTAGTGGGACACACCAAGAGACCCAGTACTTC.

CDR3 nucleotide sequence: TGTGCCACCAGTGATTTGCCCCAGCGGGGGGGCCAGAACACCGGGGAGCTGTTTTTT. Translated, it gives CATSDLPQRGGQNTGELFF. The rearrangement uses TRBV24-1 and TRBJ2-2; the match to TRBD2 covers 10 bases. The V gene end was trimmed by 0 bases and the J gene end by 1 base; junction bases not matched to a gene: 7. CDR3 length equals 19 residues. The germline V gene has CDR1 KGHDR and CDR2 SFDVKD.

The CDR3 sequence is CASSYSDDTQYF. The CDR3 region has the DNA TGTGCCAGCAGTTACTCGGACGATACGCAGTATTTT. This rearrangement joins TRBV6-5 to TRBJ2-3; no clear D gene. The V end was cut by 0 bases, the J end by 6 bases, with 4 bases between. The CDR3 runs to 12 residues. The germline gives CDR1 MNHEY, CDR2 SVGAGI.